This T cell receptor beta chain was observed in a study of blood T cell repertoires in COVID-19. Here immunoSEQ multiplex PCR was the method, and the copy in TCRdb shows in-frame clones only, minus some. The sample records around 72,000 clones, around 90% being singletons. V lost 4 bases to trimming and J lost 0 bases, with 21 bases between them. The germline V gene encodes CDR1 SNHLY and CDR2 FYNNEI. The CDR3 covers 18 residues. Sequencing input: peripheral blood. This sequence joins TRBV2 and TRBJ1-2, with a tentative D call TRBD1 (6 bases). The TCR was taken from a man aged 45-60 years with acute or convalescent COVID-19. The CDR3 protein is CASSVGQGPQEANYGYTF. In nucleotides, the CDR3 is TGTGCCAGCAGTGTTGGTCAGGGGCCGCAAGAAGCTAACTATGGCTACACCTTC.